The source of this TCR beta chain is a study of cytomegalovirus exposure and HLA in healthy donors. General study points: Data from an earlier analysis indicated that most TCR beta V segments were productive either about 87% or about 30% of the time. In a later analysis, most CMV-associated TCR beta chains appeared HLA-restricted.

The donors comprised healthy bone marrow donors. V lost 8 bases, J lost 0 bases, and 2 bases lay in between. Germline CDR1 and CDR2: MDHEN and SYDVKM. The CDR3 sequence is 12 residues long. As for this clone: Its target is unknown.

The PCR contained 60 Vbeta and 13 Jbeta primers. The assay was immunoSEQ multiplex PCR, and TCRdb's table has in-frame clones only and misses some. Altogether 100,000 to 150,000 clones are present, around 73% being singletons, with the ten largest covering 2.5% to 3%. The sequenced sample consisted of PBMCs. The TCR comes from a human donor in good health. The chain couples TRBV28 to TRBJ1-6; D ambiguous. CDR3 in DNA: TGTGCCAGCCGCTCCTATAATTCACCCCTCCACTTT. Protein product: CASRSYNSPLHF.